These 11 T cell receptor beta chains were all obtained from the same sample, sequenced in a study of T cell responses to AZD1222 COVID-19 vaccine. Profiled with immunoSEQ multiplex PCR; TCRdb holds only in-frame clones, not every one. Seen here are 150,000 to 200,000 clones, approximately 90% observed once, and the top ten hold roughly 1.2%. The starting material was peripheral blood, obtained 28 days after the second AZD1222 dose. These receptors were collected from an adult who received the AZD1222 COVID-19 vaccine.

This clone was counted a few times. This chain connects TRBV18 to TRBJ1-1; 7 bases line up with TRBD1. V lost 3 bases and J lost 6; bases outside the gene matches: 7. This CDR3 comprises 14 residues. CDR1 is KGHSH, CDR2 LQKENI, per germline. CDR3 DNA sequence: TGTGCCAGCTCACCGGGGACAGCCATTTCTGAAGCTTTCTTT. The encoded protein is CASSPGTAISEAFF.

V gene TRBV5-1 combines with J gene TRBJ1-2, with D unclear. Germline CDR1 SGHRS, CDR2 YFSETQ. The CDR3 runs to 12 residues. V was shortened by 4 bases and J by 7 bases, with 11 bases between the two germline ends. The CDR3 sequence: CASSLDSTGYTF. The CDR3 nucleotides are TGCGCCAGCAGCCTCGATAGTACTGGCTACACCTTC.

The chain has TRBV20-1 and TRBJ1-1, with unresolved D. The ends were cut back, 1 base at V and 13 bases at J, with 13 bases in the middle. The V gene's germline CDR1 is DFQATT and CDR2 SNEGSKA (reference sequence). CDR3 length: 11 residues. The CDR3 coding sequence is TGCAGTGCTAGAGGCCCAACCATGGGTTTCTTT. Encoded protein: CSARGPTMGFF.

This chain uses TRBV5-1 with TRBJ2-2, with no clear D. Germline V gene data show CDR1 as SGHRS and CDR2 as YFSETQ. This CDR3 spans 14 amino acids. The V end lost 2 bases, the J end lost 5 bases, and 10 bases lay between the germline ends. The CDR3 is CASSFWLNTGELFF. The CDR3, as DNA: TGCGCCAGCAGCTTTTGGCTAAATACCGGGGAGCTGTTTTTT. Full variable domain (missing parts from reference TRBV5-1 and TRBJ2-2): KAGVTQTPRYLIKTRGQQVTLSCSPISGHRSVSWYQQTPGQGLQFLFEYFSETQRNKGNFPGRFSGRQFSNSRSEMNVSTLELGDSALYLCASSFWLNTGELFFGEGSRLTVL.

In DNA form, the CDR3 reads TGTGCCAGCAGCCCCAGGCTAGCGGTACTCACCTACAATGAGCAGTTCTTC. The encoded protein is CASSPRLAVLTYNEQFF. The chain has TRBV5-6 and TRBJ2-1; the match to TRBD2 covers 7 bases. The CDR3 is 17 amino acids. Germline trimming cut 4 bases from V and 2 bases from J; bases unmatched to any gene: 12. CDR1 is SGHDT, CDR2 YYEEEE, per germline. The full variable domain, in which reference TRBV5-6 and TRBJ2-1 provide the parts outside the CDR3, is DAGVTQSPTHLIKTRGQQVTLRCSPKSGHDTVSWYQQALGQGPQFIFQYYEEEERQRGNFPDRFSGHQFPNYSSELNVNALLLGDSALYLCASSPRLAVLTYNEQFFGPGTRLTVL.

This sequence joins TRBV3-1 (or the pseudogene TRBV3-2) and TRBJ1-2; D remains unclear. Germline V gene data show CDR1 as LGHDT and CDR2 as YNNKEL (reference sequence). Trimming shortened V by 0 bases and J by 8 bases, and 19 bases separated the two germline ends. This CDR3 spans 16 amino acids. In nucleotides, the CDR3 is TGTGCCAGCAGCCAAGATCTGGTCGCCACGTCGGTCGGCTACACCTTC. Protein sequence: CASSQDLVATSVGYTF.

The chain has TRBV3-1 (or the pseudogene TRBV3-2) and TRBJ1-6; D is perhaps TRBD1 (5 bases). Trimming took off 0 bases at V and 12 bases at J, with 15 bases between the two ends. Germline CDR1 and CDR2: LGHDT and YNNKEL (reference sequence). The CDR3 runs 15 residues. As DNA, the CDR3 is TGTGCCAGCAGCCAAGAGGGTGGGGCTAATGGACCCCTCCACTTT. Residues: CASSQEGGANGPLHF.

The chain uses TRBV5-8 and TRBJ1-3, with D maybe TRBD1 (6 bases). V lost 2 bases to trimming and J lost 1 base, with 13 bases between them. The CDR3 has 16 residues. Germline assignment: CDR1 SGHTS and CDR2 YDEGEE. The CDR3 protein is CASSLGQLHSGNTIYF. The CDR3 DNA is TGTGCCAGCAGCTTAGGACAGCTACATTCTGGAAACACCATATATTTT. Drawing the rest from reference TRBV5-8 and TRBJ1-3, the complete variable domain is EAGVTQSPTHLIKTRGQQATLRCSPISGHTSVYWYQQALGLGLQFLLWYDEGEERNRGNFPPRFSGRQFPNYSSELNVNALELEDSALYLCASSLGQLHSGNTIYFGEGSWLTVV.

V is TRBV3-1 (or the pseudogene TRBV3-2) and J is TRBJ2-1; D might be TRBD2 (6 bases). Trimming stripped 5 bases from V and 7 bases from J, with 12 bases between. Germline assignment: CDR1 LGHDT and CDR2 YNNKEL (reference sequence). The CDR3 totals 13 residues. CDR3 sequence: CASSFFGGNEQFF. CDR3 DNA: TGTGCCAGCAGCTTTTTTGGGGGGAATGAGCAGTTCTTC.

CDR3 loop: CASSYFVGQPQHF. The CDR3, as DNA: TGTGCCAGCAGTTACTTCGTCGGGCAGCCCCAGCATTTT. V is TRBV6-2 or TRBV6-3 and J is TRBJ1-5, with D unclear. CDR3 length: 13 residues. The germline V and J ends were trimmed by 1 base and 7 bases, with 8 bases remaining between them. CDR1 and CDR2 (germline): MNHEY, SVGEGT.

The chain couples TRBV19 to TRBJ2-1; D call uncertain. Trimming removed 3 bases from V and 5 bases from J, with 8 bases in between. CDR3 size: 13 residues. Germline CDR1 LNHDA, CDR2 SQIVND (reference sequence). The CDR3 bases are TGTGCCAGTAGTATCGGTAGAAACAATGAGCAGTTCTTC. It yields the protein CASSIGRNNEQFF.